Included here is one TCR beta chain sequence, with context. This clone has just one count. Its antigen has not been determined. It has no much larger one-base neighbor in the sample; base qualities were not kept. One collaborating source in Seattle enrolled patients while the patients were actively infected and followed the patients over time throughout the course of disease. Whole blood was collected in K2EDTA tubes by collaborating institutions according to the institutions' own protocols. For TCRbeta analysis, collaborators shipped samples in one of three forms: frozen whole blood, isolated PBMCs, or DNA extracted from either of those sample types. This sample was taken from a study of blood T cell repertoires in COVID-19 (dated by TCRdb to 2018 to 2021). Background for the entire study: The collaborator samples originated in the United States, Italy and Spain and spanned the acute and convalescent phases of COVID-19. A de-identified subject ID, COVID-19 status, age in years and sex were almost always included in the sample metadata. HLA class I and class II types, where available, came from metadata supplied by the sample provider rather than from assay-based typing. The dataset comprised deeply sampled blood TCRbeta repertoires from subjects exposed to, actively infected with, or recovered from COVID-19. The material from the prospective study consisted of cDNA or gDNA derived from T cells, B-cell-depleted T cells, or PBMCs. The repertoires were made available in a free public database intended to serve as a resource for research on the immune response to SARS-CoV-2. The samples were drawn from the first 160 participants of the ongoing ImmuneRACE study and from 950 to 1,500 subjects provided by 6 global collaborators. The study at large found these results: The quantity of clinical and demographic metadata differed by source and by participant and was supplied without curation.

TCRbeta CDR3 regions were amplified from genomic DNA using the immunoSEQ Assay, a bias-controlled multiplex PCR. The source study handled its data this way. Within the assay, amplification of reference gene primers was used to estimate how many nucleated cells each sample contained. To quantify the absolute abundance of each unique TCRbeta CDR3 rearrangement, sequence reads were collapsed and filtered. For each sample, productive Simpson clonality was calculated as the square root of Simpson's diversity index across productive rearrangements. TCRdb stores this immuneACCESS table with in-frame sequences only. Part of the clones is absent; in the studies checked, under half of the shortfall reflects unresolved V genes, and no reason is known for the rest. The V and J calls and clone size are taken from that table; D and trimming were inferred from the DNA. The sample table contains 200,000 to 300,000 clones; only one count was recorded for around 87% of them. In total, the top ten clones hold roughly 5% of the sample.

This sequence was found in a woman aged 55-75 years with COVID-19, enrolled during active disease. Sequenced: peripheral blood.

The DNA sequence follows: TGTGCCAGCAGTTCCAGGGACAGCTTGTCCAACTATGGCTACACCTTC. Protein translation: CASSSRDSLSNYGYTF. The chain was built from TRBV7-9 and TRBJ1-2; 7 middle bases align to TRBD1. V is trimmed back by 6 bases and J by 2 bases, and the junction contains 12 bases that no gene match accounts for. Including the terminal cysteine and phenylalanine, the CDR3 comprises 16 residues. Just CDR3 DNA is preserved here, 48 bases in frame from base 1. Looking up the germline V gene (reference sequence) yields CDR1 SEHNR and CDR2 FQNEAQ. Reference TRBV7-9 and TRBJ1-2 proteins supply the regions before and after the CDR3; the full variable domain is: DTGVSQNPRHKITKRGQNVTFRCDPISEHNRLYWYRQTLGQGPEFLTYFQNEAQLEKSRLLSDRFSAERPKGSFSTLEIQRTEQGDSAMYLCASSSRDSLSNYGYTFGSGTRLTVV.